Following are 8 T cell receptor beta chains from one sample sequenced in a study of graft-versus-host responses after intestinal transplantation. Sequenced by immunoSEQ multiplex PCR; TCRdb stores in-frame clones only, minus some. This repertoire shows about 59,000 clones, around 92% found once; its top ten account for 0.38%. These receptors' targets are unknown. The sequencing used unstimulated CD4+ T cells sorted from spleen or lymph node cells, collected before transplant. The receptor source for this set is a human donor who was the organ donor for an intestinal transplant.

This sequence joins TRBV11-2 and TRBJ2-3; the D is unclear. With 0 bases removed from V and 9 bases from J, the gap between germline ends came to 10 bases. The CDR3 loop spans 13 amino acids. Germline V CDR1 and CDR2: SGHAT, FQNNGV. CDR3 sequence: CASSLDSPGTQYF. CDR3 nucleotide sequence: TGTGCCAGCAGCTTAGACTCTCCTGGCACGCAGTATTTT.

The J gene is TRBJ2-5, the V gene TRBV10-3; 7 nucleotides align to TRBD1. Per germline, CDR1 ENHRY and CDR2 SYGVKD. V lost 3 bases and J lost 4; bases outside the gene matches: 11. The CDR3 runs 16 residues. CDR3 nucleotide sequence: TGTGCCATCAGTGACGCACTCAGGGGGTCAGGAGAGACCCAGTACTTC. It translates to CAISDALRGSGETQYF.

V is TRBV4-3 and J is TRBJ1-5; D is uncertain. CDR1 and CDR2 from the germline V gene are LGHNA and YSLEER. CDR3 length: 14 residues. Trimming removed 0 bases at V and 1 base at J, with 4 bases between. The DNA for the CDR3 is TGCGCCAGCAGCCAAGATTACAGCAATCAGCCCCAGCATTTT. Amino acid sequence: CASSQDYSNQPQHF.

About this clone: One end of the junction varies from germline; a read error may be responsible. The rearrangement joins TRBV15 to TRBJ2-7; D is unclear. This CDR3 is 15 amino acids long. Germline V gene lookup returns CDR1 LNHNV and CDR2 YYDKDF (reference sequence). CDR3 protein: CATSRIPLGIHERYF. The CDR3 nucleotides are TGTGCCACCAGCAGAATTCCTTTGGGGATCCACGAGCGGTACTTC.

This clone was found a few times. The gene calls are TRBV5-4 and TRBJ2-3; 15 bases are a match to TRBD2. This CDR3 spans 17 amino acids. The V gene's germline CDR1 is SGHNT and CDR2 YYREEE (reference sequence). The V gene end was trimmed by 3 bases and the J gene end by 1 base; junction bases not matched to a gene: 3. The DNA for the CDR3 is TGTGCCAGCAGCTGGCGGACTAGCGGGGGGGGCACAGATACGCAGTATTTT. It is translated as CASSWRTSGGGTDTQYF.

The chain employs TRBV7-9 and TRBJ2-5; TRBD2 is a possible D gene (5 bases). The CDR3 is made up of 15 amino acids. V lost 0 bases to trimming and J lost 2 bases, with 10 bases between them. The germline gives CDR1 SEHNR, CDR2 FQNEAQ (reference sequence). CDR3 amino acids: CASSLAQGGQETQYF. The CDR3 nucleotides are TGTGCCAGCAGCTTAGCGCAAGGCGGGCAAGAGACCCAGTACTTC.

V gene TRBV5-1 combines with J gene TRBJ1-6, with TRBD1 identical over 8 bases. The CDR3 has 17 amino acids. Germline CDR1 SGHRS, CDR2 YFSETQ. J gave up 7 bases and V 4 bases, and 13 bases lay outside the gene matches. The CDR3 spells CASSTIPPGQVNSPLHF. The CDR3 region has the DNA TGCGCCAGCAGCACTATACCTCCGGGACAGGTGAATTCACCCCTCCACTTT.

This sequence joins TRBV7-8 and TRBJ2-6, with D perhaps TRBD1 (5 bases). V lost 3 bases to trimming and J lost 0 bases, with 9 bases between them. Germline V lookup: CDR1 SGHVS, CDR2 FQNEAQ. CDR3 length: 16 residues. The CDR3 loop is CASSLTTDSGANVLTF. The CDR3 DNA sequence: TGTGCCAGCAGCTTGACGACAGACTCTGGGGCCAACGTCCTGACTTTC. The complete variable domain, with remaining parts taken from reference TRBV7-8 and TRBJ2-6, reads GAGVSQSPRYKVAKRGQDVALRCDPISGHVSLFWYQQALGQGPEFLTYFQNEAQLDKSGLPSDRFFAERPEGSVSTLKIQRTQQEDSAVYLCASSLTTDSGANVLTFGAGSRLTVL.